This T cell receptor (delta chain) derives from a study of gamma-delta T cells after stem cell transplantation. TCRdb re-called clones from the RT-PCR reads using CATT. The sample carries some 850 delta-chain clones, roughly 2.8% recorded once. This clone was observed a few times. With only one base between it and a far larger clone, this is likely a read error. This CDR3 is also generated by other DNA sequences in the sample. The CDR3 runs 22 residues. In germline, CDR1 is TSWWSYY, CDR2 QGS. V gave up 1 base and J gave up 3 bases; unmatched junction bases: 20. This receptor was obtained from a human donor. It is not recorded whose cells these are; they may come from a transplant donor. The material sequenced was gamma-delta T cells. The chain recombines TRDV1 with TRDJ1; 13 bases are shared with TRDD3. Here the CDR3 reads CALGEPLPRLYWGIRMSDKLIF. CDR3 bases: TGTGCTCTTGGGGAACCCCTTCCTAGACTGTACTGGGGGATACGGATGTCCGATAAACTCATCTTT.